The 2 T cell receptor beta chains reported below all come from one sample, sequenced in a study of identical twins. One entry per CDR3 protein results from TCRdb running MiXCR on the 5' RACE reads. The sample includes 250,000 or so distinct CDR3 sequences, approximately 8.3% seen only once; the top ten take over 2.5%. The same sample was also used in a study of yellow fever vaccine responses in identical twins.

Sequenced input: CD8+ T cells sorted from blood. These receptors all stem from a woman between 18 and 29 years old in good health.

The chain joins TRBV4-3 to TRBJ1-5; 7 positions match TRBD1. Germline V gene lookup returns CDR1 LGHNA and CDR2 YSLEER. V shed 1 base, J shed 2 bases, and the junction held 5 bases outside the gene matches. The CDR3 totals 16 residues. For the CDR3, the DNA is TGCGCCAGCAGCCAAGCTACCGGACAGGGCAATCAGCCCCAGCATTTT. As protein: CASSQATGQGNQPQHF.

This clonotype was seen a handful of times. The V and J genes are TRBV19 and TRBJ2-1, with D perhaps TRBD2 (6 bases). The CDR3 length is 13 residues. Looked up from germline, CDR1 is LNHDA and CDR2 is SQIVND (reference sequence). V gave up 3 bases and J gave up 7 bases, with 10 bases separating them. The CDR3 sequence is CASSILGGNEQFF. DNA of the CDR3: TGTGCCAGTAGTATCCTCGGGGGTAATGAGCAGTTCTTC.